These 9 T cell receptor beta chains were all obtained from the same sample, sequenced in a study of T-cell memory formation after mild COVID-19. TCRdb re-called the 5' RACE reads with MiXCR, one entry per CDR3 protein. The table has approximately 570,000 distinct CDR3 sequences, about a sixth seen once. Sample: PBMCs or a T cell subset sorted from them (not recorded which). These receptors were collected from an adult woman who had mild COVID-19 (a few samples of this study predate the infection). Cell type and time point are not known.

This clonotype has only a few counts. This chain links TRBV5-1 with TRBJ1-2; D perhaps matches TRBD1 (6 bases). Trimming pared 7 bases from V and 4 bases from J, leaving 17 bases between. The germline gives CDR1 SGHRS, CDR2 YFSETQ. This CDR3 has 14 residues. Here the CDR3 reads CASRQDLGLYGYTF. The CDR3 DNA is TGCGCCAGCCGACAGGACCTGGGGCTCTATGGCTACACCTTC. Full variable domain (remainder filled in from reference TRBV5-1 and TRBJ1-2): KAGVTQTPRYLIKTRGQQVTLSCSPISGHRSVSWYQQTPGQGLQFLFEYFSETQRNKGNFPGRFSGRQFSNSRSEMNVSTLELGDSALYLCASRQDLGLYGYTFGSGTRLTVV.

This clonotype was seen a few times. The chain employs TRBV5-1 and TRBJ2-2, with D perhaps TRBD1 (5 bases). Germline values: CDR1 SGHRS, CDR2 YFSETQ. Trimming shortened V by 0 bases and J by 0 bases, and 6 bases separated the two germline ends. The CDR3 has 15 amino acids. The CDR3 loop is CASSLAGTNTGELFF. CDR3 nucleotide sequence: TGCGCCAGCAGCTTGGCAGGGACGAACACCGGGGAGCTGTTTTTT.

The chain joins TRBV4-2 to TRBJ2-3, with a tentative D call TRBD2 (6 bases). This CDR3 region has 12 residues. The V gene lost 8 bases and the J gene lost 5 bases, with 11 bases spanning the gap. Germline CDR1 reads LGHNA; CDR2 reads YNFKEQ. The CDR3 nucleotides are TGTGCCAGCGCGGGATTTGGAGATACGCAGTATTTT. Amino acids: CASAGFGDTQYF.

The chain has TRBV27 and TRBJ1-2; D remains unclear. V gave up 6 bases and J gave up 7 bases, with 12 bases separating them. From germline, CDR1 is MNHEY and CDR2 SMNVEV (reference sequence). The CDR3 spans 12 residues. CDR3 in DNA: TGTGCCAGCAGCCCTTTCGGGATTGGCTACACCTTC. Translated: CASSPFGIGYTF.

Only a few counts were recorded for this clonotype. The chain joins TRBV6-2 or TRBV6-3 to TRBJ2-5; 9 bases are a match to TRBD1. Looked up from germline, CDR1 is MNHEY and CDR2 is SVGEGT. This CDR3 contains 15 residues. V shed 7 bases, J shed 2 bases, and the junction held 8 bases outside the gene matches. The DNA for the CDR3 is TGTGCCAGCACCGGACAGGGGCTGTTGCAAGAGACCCAGTACTTC. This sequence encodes CASTGQGLLQETQYF.

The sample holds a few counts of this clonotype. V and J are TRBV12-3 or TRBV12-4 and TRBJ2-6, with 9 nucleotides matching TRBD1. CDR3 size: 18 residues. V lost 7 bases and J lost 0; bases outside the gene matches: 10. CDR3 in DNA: TGTGCCAGCAAGCTTCGACAGGGGGGCTTCTCTGGGGCCAACGTCCTGACTTTC. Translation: CASKLRQGGFSGANVLTF.

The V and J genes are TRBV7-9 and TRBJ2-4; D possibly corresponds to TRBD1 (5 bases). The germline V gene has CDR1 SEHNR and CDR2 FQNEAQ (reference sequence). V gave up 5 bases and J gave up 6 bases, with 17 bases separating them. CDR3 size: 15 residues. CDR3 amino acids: CASSPSRVRRNIQYF. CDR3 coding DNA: TGTGCCAGCAGCCCATCCAGGGTCAGAAGAAACATTCAGTACTTC.

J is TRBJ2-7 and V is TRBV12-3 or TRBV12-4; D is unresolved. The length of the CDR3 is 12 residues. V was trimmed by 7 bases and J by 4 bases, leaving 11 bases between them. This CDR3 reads CASNLGVYEQYF. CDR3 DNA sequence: TGTGCCAGCAACCTTGGGGTTTACGAGCAGTACTTC.

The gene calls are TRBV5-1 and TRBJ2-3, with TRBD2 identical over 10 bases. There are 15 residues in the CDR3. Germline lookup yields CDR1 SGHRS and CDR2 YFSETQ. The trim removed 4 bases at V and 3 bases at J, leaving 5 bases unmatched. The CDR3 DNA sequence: TGCGCCAGCAGCACGGGACTAGCGCATACAGATACGCAGTATTTT. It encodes CASSTGLAHTDTQYF.